These T cell receptor beta chains were read from a single sample in a study of blood T cell repertoires in COVID-19. Measured with immunoSEQ multiplex PCR; TCRdb has only the in-frame clones, and not every one. The sample consists of about 170,000 clones, approximately 84% of them appearing once. The sample was peripheral blood. The receptors here all came from a woman older than 75 with COVID-19, enrolled during active disease. Each CDR3 is given without its conserved first and last residue. Fields, in order: V gene, CDR3 protein.

V: TRBV27
CDR3: ASSWDRAHPGRNSPLH

V: TRBV21-1
CDR3: ASGGSGTDTQY

V: TRBV9
CDR3: ASSGPGSSYEQY

V: TRBV3-1/TRBV3-2
CDR3: ASSQDPRVEGKLF

V: TRBV6-5
CDR3: ASSSRQARNQPQH

V: TRBV7-9
CDR3: ASSHGGRGSAEAF

V: TRBV2
CDR3: ASSGTGILSYEQY

V: TRBV6-6
CDR3: ASSYPGLVETQY

V: TRBV2
CDR3: ASSVLQGTDTQY

V: TRBV10-3
CDR3: AISDVRRGETQY

V: TRBV28
CDR3: ASSLSGTDSYEQY

V: TRBV18
CDR3: ASSPPQGPQH

V: TRBV3-1/TRBV3-2
CDR3: ASSLPGVFYGYT

V: TRBV18
CDR3: ASSPQVGTGNTEAF

V: TRBV18
CDR3: ASSPRGQSETR

V: TRBV24-1
CDR3: ATSDLPTVSRSYEQY

V: TRBV2
CDR3: ASSLTGGPTEQY

V: TRBV6-1
CDR3: ASSEQGPSTDTQY

V: TRBV5-4
CDR3: ASSLEGGSYEQY

V: TRBV21-1
CDR3: ASSKESGIPAQPQH

V: TRBV3-1/TRBV3-2
CDR3: ASSQVRTGFGYGYT

V: TRBV7-9
CDR3: ASSPDRTTNEKLF

V: TRBV29-1
CDR3: SVRTDSYEQY

V: TRBV23-1
CDR3: ASRYAIRIGSPSTDTQY

V: TRBV18
CDR3: ASSPIDIQETQY

V: TRBV10-3
CDR3: AISDLASYYNEQF

V: TRBV19
CDR3: ASSITTVGVGEAF